Each of the 7 T cell receptor beta chains below was sequenced from the same sample in a study of Ad26.COV2.S vaccination and SARS-CoV-2 variants. TCRdb's copy holds only in-frame clones and misses some; the assay was immunoSEQ multiplex PCR. This sample yields 400,000 to 450,000 clones, of which about 90% are seen a single time; roughly 3.9% belongs to the top ten. This sample's treatment: roughly 20 received Ad26.COV2.S at low or high dose, single or two shots; roughly 5 received placebo; per-sample allocation not given. The samples date from day 63 after the first vaccine or placebo injection. Sequenced here: peripheral blood, sampled in a trial of Ad26.COV2.S vaccine versus placebo. These receptor sequences come from a person aged 18 to 59 who received the Ad26.COV2.S COVID-19 vaccine or a placebo.

CDR3 DNA: TGTGCCAGCAGCCAAGAAGGATCATCCTCAGCCGAGCAGTACTTC. Translation gives CASSQEGSSSAEQYF. V is TRBV4-2 and J is TRBJ2-7, with D unresolved. Germline V gene data show CDR1 as LGHNA and CDR2 as YNFKEQ. There are 15 residues in the CDR3. V lost 0 bases and J 6 bases, leaving 15 bases between the germline ends.

The chain has TRBV27 and TRBJ2-7; weak D call: TRBD2 (7 bases). With 7 bases removed from V and 4 bases from J, the gap between germline ends came to 17 bases. Germline V gives CDR1 MNHEY, CDR2 SMNVEV (reference sequence). There are 14 residues in the CDR3. As DNA, the CDR3 is TGTGCCAGCACATCCCGGGGGCGGGAGTACGAGCAGTACTTC. Translation: CASTSRGREYEQYF.

The genes are TRBV29-1 and TRBJ2-5; a possible D gene is TRBD2 (6 bases). The CDR3 has 16 residues. The V gene's germline CDR1 is SQVTM and CDR2 ANQGSEA. Trimming left V 0 bases short and J 4 bases short, with 18 bases between. CDR3 nucleotides: TGCAGCGTTGAAGATCAGCAGTTCGGAGCGGGAGAGACCCAGTACTTC. Translated: CSVEDQQFGAGETQYF.

The chain has TRBV9 and TRBJ2-1; 12 nucleotides agree with TRBD2. This CDR3 contains 15 residues. J lost 6 bases, V lost 0 bases, and 1 base had no gene match. CDR1 and CDR2 (germline): SGDLS, YYNGEE. The CDR3 sequence is CASSVVGLAGNEQFF. CDR3 in DNA: TGTGCCAGCAGCGTAGTGGGACTAGCGGGCAATGAGCAGTTCTTC.

As for this clone: Distinct nucleotide sequences in the sample also encode this CDR3. Here the CDR3 reads CASSPPNRGSYEQYF. CDR3 DNA: TGTGCCAGCTCACCACCGAACAGGGGATCCTACGAGCAGTACTTC. V and J are TRBV18 and TRBJ2-7; 7 bases map to TRBD1. CDR3 size: 15 residues. The germline V gene has CDR1 KGHSH and CDR2 LQKENI. With V trimmed by 0 bases and J by 1 base, 3 bases remained unmatched.

This rearrangement joins TRBV29-1 to TRBJ2-7, with 7 nucleotides matching TRBD2. The CDR3 consists of 12 residues. Germline V gene lookup returns CDR1 SQVTM and CDR2 ANQGSEA. Trimming took 7 bases from V and 0 from J; bases not matched to a gene: 3. The CDR3 nucleotides are TGCAGCGGGAGGACTAGCTCCTACGAGCAGTACTTC. As protein: CSGRTSSYEQYF.

V is TRBV6-5 and J is TRBJ2-3; D unclear. Trimming cost V 8 bases and J 0 bases, with 12 bases left between them. CDR1 MNHEY and CDR2 SVGAGI come from the germline V gene. The CDR3 runs 14 residues. The chain's CDR3 is CASLSFSSTDTQYF. The CDR3 DNA sequence: TGTGCCAGCCTAAGCTTCTCTAGCACAGATACGCAGTATTTT.